These 2 T cell receptor beta chains were all obtained from the same sample, sequenced in a study of cytomegalovirus exposure and HLA in healthy donors (dated by TCRdb to about 2017). The library came from the immunoSEQ multiplex PCR assay. A mixture of 60 forward primers for TCR Vbeta segments and 13 reverse primers for TCR Jbeta segments was used in the multiplex PCR. The table comes from immuneACCESS by way of TCRdb, which keeps in-frame sequences with V and J called. Part of the clones is missing from these tables; in studies checked, under half for an unresolved V gene and the rest for unknown reasons. The sample table records roughly 200,000 clones; just under 85% of these occur just once. The ten largest account for roughly 0.58% of the sample. Sequenced input: PBMCs. The receptors were sampled from a woman aged 40 to 50 in good health and CMV-seronegative.

The chain couples TRBV19 to TRBJ1-5, with D maybe TRBD1 (6 bases). The CDR3 extends over 17 amino acids. With 3 bases removed from V and 2 bases from J, the gap between germline ends came to 17 bases. Germline V gene sequence: CDR1 LNHDA, CDR2 SQIVND (reference sequence). CDR3 bases: TGTGCCAGTAGTATTTGGGGGGGGGCTGGTGGCAATCAGCCCCAGCATTTT. Translated, it gives CASSIWGGAGGNQPQHF.

This clone was seen only once. V is TRBV5-8 and J is TRBJ2-1; TRBD1 aligns across 12 bases. J lost 10 bases, V lost 5 bases, and 7 bases had no gene match. This CDR3 region has 14 residues. Germline assignment: CDR1 SGHTS and CDR2 YDEGEE. The DNA of the CDR3 is TGTGCCAGCAGGGCCGGGACAGGGGGCTACGAGCAGTTCTTC. It encodes CASRAGTGGYEQFF.